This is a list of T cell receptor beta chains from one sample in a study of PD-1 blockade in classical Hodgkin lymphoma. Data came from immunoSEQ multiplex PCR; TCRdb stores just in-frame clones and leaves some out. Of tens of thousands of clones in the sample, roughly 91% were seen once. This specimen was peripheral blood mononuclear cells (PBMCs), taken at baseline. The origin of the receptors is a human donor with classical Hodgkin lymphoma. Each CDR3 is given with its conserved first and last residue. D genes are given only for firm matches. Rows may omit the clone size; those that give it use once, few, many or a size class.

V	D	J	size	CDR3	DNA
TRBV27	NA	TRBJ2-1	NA	CASTDLWSYNEQFF	TGTGCCAGCACGGATTTATGGTCCTACAATGAGCAGTTCTTC
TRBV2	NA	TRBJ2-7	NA	CASSAPGQNYEQYF	TGTGCCAGCAGCGCCCCCGGACAGAACTACGAGCAGTACTTC
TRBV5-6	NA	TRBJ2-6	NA	CASSFTGTGANVLTF	TGTGCCAGCAGCTTTACAGGGACTGGGGCCAACGTCCTGACTTTC
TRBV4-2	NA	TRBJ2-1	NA	CASSQEGLDEQFF	TGTGCCAGCAGCCAAGAGGGGCTGGATGAGCAGTTCTTC
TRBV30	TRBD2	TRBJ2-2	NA	CAWRRLAGIGTGELFF	TGTGCCTGGAGAAGACTAGCGGGAATAGGCACCGGGGAGCTGTTTTTT
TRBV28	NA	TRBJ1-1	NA	CASSFGRVMDEAFF	TGTGCCAGCAGTTTCGGCAGGGTAATGGATGAAGCTTTCTTT
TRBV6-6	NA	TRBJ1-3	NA	CASSRTGSGNTIYF	TGTGCCAGCAGCCGCACTGGCTCTGGAAACACCATATATTTT
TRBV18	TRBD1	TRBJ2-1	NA	CASSLDRVLPNEQFF	TGTGCCAGCTCACTCGACAGGGTTCTTCCCAATGAGCAGTTCTTC
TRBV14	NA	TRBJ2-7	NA	CASSFHGSYEQYF	TGTGCCAGCAGTTTTCACGGTTCCTACGAGCAGTACTTC
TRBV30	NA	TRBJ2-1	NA	CAAQGNSYNEQFF	TGTGCCGCCCAGGGAAATTCTTACAATGAGCAGTTCTTC
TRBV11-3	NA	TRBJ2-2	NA	CASSLLAGGAGELFF	TGTGCCAGCAGCTTGTTAGCCGGCGGGGCCGGGGAGCTGTTTTTT
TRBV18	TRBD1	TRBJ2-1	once	CASGEGASSYNEQFF	TGTGCCAGCGGAGAGGGGGCGAGCTCCTACAATGAGCAGTTCTTC
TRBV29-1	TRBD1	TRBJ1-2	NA	CSVEHRGGYTF	TGCAGCGTTGAACACAGGGGTGGCTACACCTTC
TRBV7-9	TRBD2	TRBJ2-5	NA	CASTGGPDLTQYF	TGTGCCAGCACGGGAGGTCCTGATTTGACCCAGTACTTC
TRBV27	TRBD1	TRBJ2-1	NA	CASSPTGALAKFF	TGTGCCAGCAGTCCAACAGGGGCATTAGCTAAGTTCTTC
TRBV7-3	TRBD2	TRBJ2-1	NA	CASSLIAGGTDNEQFF	TGTGCCAGCAGCTTAATTGCGGGAGGGACCGACAATGAGCAGTTCTTC
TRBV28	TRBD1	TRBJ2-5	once	CASSLQRDRQLETQYF	TGTGCCAGCAGTCTGCAACGGGACAGGCAGTTGGAGACCCAGTACTTC
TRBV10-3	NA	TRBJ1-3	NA	CAISESRQGGGNTIYF	TGTGCCATCAGTGAGTCAAGGCAAGGGGGGGGAAACACCATATATTTT
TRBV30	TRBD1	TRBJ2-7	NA	CAWSGWGTGTYEQYF	TGTGCCTGGAGTGGGTGGGGGACAGGGACCTACGAGCAGTACTTC